This T cell receptor beta chain derives from a study of shared clonotypes between healthy human individuals (dated by TCRdb to 2019 to 2021). Study-wide context: Three men and a couple of women, aged 18 to 49 years, made up the cohort. To estimate repertoire size and how much clonotype sharing occurs between individuals, the study deeply sequenced the blood TCR repertoires of several healthy adults. To increase sequencing depth and limit assay-specific biases, TCR repertoire library preparation and sequencing were carried out by different laboratories using diverse techniques. Per donor, leukapheresis produced somewhere between about 0.94 and 8.9 billion PBMCs. General conclusions and limits of the study: Sampling was restricted to blood, and TCR repertoires in tissues likely differ from the TCR repertoires found in blood. Pairwise subsampling indicated that sequencing depth was expected to affect the degree of clonotype sharing among donors. The genetic and exposure-history diversity represented was limited by the small number of donors.

Concerning this clone: The specificity of this receptor is unknown. No base-level quality is on record; no much larger clone is a single base apart.

The donors were healthy, HIV-negative adults who had no recently reported acute infections or vaccinations. Every donor was a Caucasian adult residing in Nashville, Tennessee, USA. In the unsorted samples, 87 million or so PBMCs were counted, and genomic DNA was extracted using the QIAamp DNA Blood Mini kit. Blood was obtained by leukapheresis, after which PBMCs were separated by Ficoll-Histopaque density gradient centrifugation and cryopreserved in liquid nitrogen vapor phase. TCR CDR3 regions were amplified from genomic DNA by multiplex PCR using the deep immunoSEQ assay. Extracted genomic DNA from each cell subset was spread evenly across all wells of several immunoSEQ 96-well plates, with each plate serving as a replicate. Each replicate PCR for unsorted PBMC received 250 to 300 ng genomic DNA, equal to tens of thousands of T cell genomes. Ten immunoSEQ deep assay plates were used to sequence unsorted PBMC genomic DNA. The purified libraries were quantified using a Qubit 3.0 fluorometer, sized with a Bioanalyzer 2100, and then quantified again using the KAPA Library Quantification kit. Every immunoSEQ 96-well plate was sequenced on a separate single-read 150-cycle Illumina NextSeq 550 flow cell. The original methods were these. The immunoSEQ output contained only junctional sequences without quality scores, so filtering could not match that applied to full-length reads. To assign V/J genes and CDR3, sequences were annotated using PyIR, a Python wrapper for IgBLAST v1.9, with IMGT germline references. Any read was removed if the V/J assignment was weak (E-value above 1e-6), the CDR3 was missing, or the read contained stop codons, out-of-frame junctions, or ambiguous translated residues. V3J clonotypes were defined by identical inferred V gene, J gene, and CDR3 amino acid sequence. Percentage overlap between repertoires was calculated by dividing the number of shared unique clonotypes by the size of the smaller repertoire. Three approaches were used to assess repertoire richness: RTK rarefaction, the Chao1 estimator, and Recon v2.1 estimates of unobserved clonotypes. TCRdb retrieved this table from immuneACCESS and kept in-frame rearrangements only. Not all clones are present; in checked studies, unresolved V genes account for under half, and no reason is known for the remainder. The D gene and trimming were derived from the DNA, and the V and J assignments and clone size from that table. A total of 450,000 to 500,000 clones appear in this sample, about 85% of them only once. The ten largest clones represent 12% of the sample.

Source material: PBMCs. This TCR came from a woman aged 35 to 49 in good health. Some clones in this sample may be carry-over from other donors' samples.

The nucleotides read TGTGCCAGCAGCTTAGGTGATGGCTACGAGCAGTACTTC. The translation is CASSLGDGYEQYF. The V gene is TRBV11-3 and the J gene is TRBJ2-7, with the D gene too uncertain to name. Sequences SGHNT (CDR1) and YENEEA (CDR2) are obtained from the germline V gene. The CDR3 starts with the cysteine, ends with the phenylalanine, and has 13 residues. Only CDR3 DNA is held: 39 bases, read in frame from base 1. Deletion took 1 base off V and 3 bases off J, with a span of 7 bases between the germline ends.